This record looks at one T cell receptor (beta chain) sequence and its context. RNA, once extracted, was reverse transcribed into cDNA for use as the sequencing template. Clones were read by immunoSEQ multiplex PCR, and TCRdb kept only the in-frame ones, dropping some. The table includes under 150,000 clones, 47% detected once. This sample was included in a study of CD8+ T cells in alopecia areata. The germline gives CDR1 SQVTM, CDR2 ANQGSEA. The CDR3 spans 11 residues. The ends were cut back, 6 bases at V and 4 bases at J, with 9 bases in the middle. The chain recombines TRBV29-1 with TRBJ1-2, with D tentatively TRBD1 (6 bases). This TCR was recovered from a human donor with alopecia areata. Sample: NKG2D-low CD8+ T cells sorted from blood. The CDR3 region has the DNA TGCAGCGTAAAAGGGGGCTATGGCTACACCTTC. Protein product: CSVKGGYGYTF. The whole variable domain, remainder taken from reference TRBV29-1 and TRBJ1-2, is SAVISQKPSRDICQRGTSLTIQCQVDSQVTMMFWYRQQPGQSLTLIATANQGSEATYESGFVIDKFPISRPNLTFSTLTVSNMSPEDSSIYLCSVKGGYGYTFGSGTRLTVV.